A selection of T cell receptor beta chains follows, all from one sample in a study of shared clonotypes between healthy human individuals. Only in-frame clones appear in the TCRdb table, and some are missing; sequencing was by immunoSEQ multiplex PCR. This sample has roughly 1,600,000 clones; 98% occur once, and the top ten carry roughly 0.36%. Sequencing was carried out using naive CD4+ T cells sorted from blood. The receptors shown here come from a man aged 30 to 39 in good health. Each CDR3 is given with its conserved first and last residue. A D gene is named only where the DNA matches it firmly.

v_call,j_call,d_call,cdr3_aa,cdr3_nt
TRBV2,TRBJ2-7,.,CASAPVFEQYF,TGTGCCAGCGCCCCTGTCTTCGAGCAGTACTTC
TRBV7-9,TRBJ2-1,TRBD1,CARGDRDGNEQFF,TGTGCCAGGGGGGACAGGGATGGGAATGAGCAGTTCTTC
TRBV10-3,TRBJ2-7,.,CAISEEGWGEQYF,TGTGCCATCAGTGAAGAGGGTTGGGGCGAGCAGTACTTC
TRBV5-1,TRBJ2-7,TRBD2,CASSFRAGVYEQYF,TGCGCCAGCAGCTTCCGAGCGGGAGTTTACGAGCAGTACTTC
TRBV4-1,TRBJ1-5,TRBD1,CASSQDPDRGEQPQHF,TGCGCCAGCAGCCAAGATCCGGACAGGGGTGAACAGCCCCAGCATTTT
TRBV30,TRBJ1-5,TRBD1,CAWSGQGENQPQHF,TGTGCCTGGAGTGGACAGGGCGAGAATCAGCCCCAGCATTTT
TRBV5-6,TRBJ2-2,TRBD1,CASSWTGKAGELFF,TGTGCCAGCAGCTGGACAGGAAAGGCCGGGGAGCTGTTTTTT
TRBV10-3,TRBJ2-3,TRBD1,CAISEGTGHTDTQYF,TGTGCCATCAGTGAGGGGACAGGGCACACAGATACGCAGTATTTT
TRBV6-5,TRBJ2-5,.,CASSATATQETQYF,TGTGCCAGCAGCGCCACAGCGACCCAAGAGACCCAGTACTTC
TRBV10-1,TRBJ2-7,.,CASSESTVRNYEQYF,TGCGCCAGCAGTGAGTCTACAGTGCGGAACTACGAGCAGTACTTC